This T cell receptor beta chain was profiled in a study of somatic mutations in cytotoxic T cells in rheumatoid arthritis. The assay was immunoSEQ multiplex PCR, and TCRdb's table has in-frame clones only and misses some. Of under 30,000 clones in the sample, less than 85% were seen once. The CDR3 is 11 residues long. With 9 bases removed from V and 6 bases from J, the gap between germline ends came to 9 bases. CDR1 and CDR2 (germline): SNHLY, FYNNEI. This clone showed up just a few times. V is TRBV2 and J is TRBJ2-1; either TRBD1 or TRBD2 may fit D (5 bases each). The sequencing input was CD8+ T cells sorted from blood. The sequence derives from a woman between 18 and 29 years old in good health. The CDR3 protein is CARGESNEQFF. CDR3 nucleotide sequence: TGTGCCAGGGGGGAGTCCAATGAGCAGTTCTTC.